Included here is one T cell receptor beta chain sequence, with context. Antigen specificity is unknown. CDR3 length equals 15 residues. The V segment lost 5 bases and the J segment 3 bases; nucleotides outside the gene matches: 8. Germline V gene sequence: CDR1 SGHRS, CDR2 YFSETQ. This entry is derived from a study of cytomegalovirus exposure and HLA in healthy donors. Whole-study results and caveats: Compared with the roughly 670-donor mean, an Asian-associated ancestry cluster reportedly had fewer N-insertions, according to a later analysis. The study had only CMV serostatus as immune exposure information. Previously analyzed data showed that most TCR beta V segments were productive at a frequency of about 87% or about 30%. The investigators catalogued 180 or so TCR beta chains as cytomegalovirus-associated.

The PCR contained 60 Vbeta and 13 Jbeta primers. Assay: immunoSEQ multiplex PCR; the TCRdb copy retains only in-frame clones and omits some. The sample holds around 150,000 clones; approximately 79% are singletons and the top ten take 1.7%. The origin of this receptor is a woman between 25 and 40 years old in good health and CMV-seronegative. The chain is built from TRBV5-1 and TRBJ2-3; 8 nucleotides agree with TRBD1. Sequenced input: PBMCs. The CDR3 nucleotides read TGCGCCAGCAGTCCACAGGGGGGTCCGACAGATACGCAGTATTTT. Amino acids: CASSPQGGPTDTQYF.